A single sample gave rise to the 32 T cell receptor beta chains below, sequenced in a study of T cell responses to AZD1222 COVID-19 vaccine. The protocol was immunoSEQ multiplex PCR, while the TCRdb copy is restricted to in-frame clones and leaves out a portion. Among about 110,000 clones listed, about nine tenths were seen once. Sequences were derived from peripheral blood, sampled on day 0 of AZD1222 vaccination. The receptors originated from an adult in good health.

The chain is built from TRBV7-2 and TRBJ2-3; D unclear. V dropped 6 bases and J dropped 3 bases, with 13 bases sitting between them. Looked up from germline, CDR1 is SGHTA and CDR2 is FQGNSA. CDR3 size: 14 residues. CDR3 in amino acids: CASRMGPATDTQYF. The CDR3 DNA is TGTGCCAGCAGGATGGGTCCCGCTACAGATACGCAGTATTTT.

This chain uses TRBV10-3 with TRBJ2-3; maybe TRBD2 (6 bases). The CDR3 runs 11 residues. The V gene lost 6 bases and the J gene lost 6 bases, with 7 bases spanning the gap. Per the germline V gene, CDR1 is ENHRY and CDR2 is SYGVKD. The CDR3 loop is CAISLADTQYF. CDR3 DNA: TGTGCCATCAGCCTAGCGGATACGCAGTATTTT.

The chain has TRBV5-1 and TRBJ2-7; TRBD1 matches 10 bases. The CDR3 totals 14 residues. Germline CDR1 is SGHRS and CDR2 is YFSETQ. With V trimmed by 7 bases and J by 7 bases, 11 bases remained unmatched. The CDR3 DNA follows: TGCGCCAGCGGAAGACAGGGGGCGTCAGGGGAGCAGTACTTC. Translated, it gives CASGRQGASGEQYF.

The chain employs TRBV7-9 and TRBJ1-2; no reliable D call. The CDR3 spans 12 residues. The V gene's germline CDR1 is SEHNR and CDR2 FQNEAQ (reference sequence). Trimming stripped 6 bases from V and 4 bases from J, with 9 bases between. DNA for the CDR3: TGTGCCAGCAGGGGATACGCCTATGGCTACACCTTC. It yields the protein CASRGYAYGYTF.

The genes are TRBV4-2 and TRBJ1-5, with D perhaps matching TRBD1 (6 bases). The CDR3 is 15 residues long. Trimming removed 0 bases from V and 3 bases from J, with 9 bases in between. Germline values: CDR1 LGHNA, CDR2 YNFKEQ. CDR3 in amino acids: CASSQEQGNNQPQHF. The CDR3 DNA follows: TGTGCCAGCAGCCAAGAACAGGGAAACAATCAGCCCCAGCATTTT.

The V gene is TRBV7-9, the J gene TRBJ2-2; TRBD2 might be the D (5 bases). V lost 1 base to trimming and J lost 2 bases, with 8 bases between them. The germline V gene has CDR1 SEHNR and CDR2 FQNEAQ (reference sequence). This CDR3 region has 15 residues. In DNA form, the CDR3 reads TGTGCCAGCAGCTTAGACCCGGGAAACACCGGGGAGCTGTTTTTT. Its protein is CASSLDPGNTGELFF.

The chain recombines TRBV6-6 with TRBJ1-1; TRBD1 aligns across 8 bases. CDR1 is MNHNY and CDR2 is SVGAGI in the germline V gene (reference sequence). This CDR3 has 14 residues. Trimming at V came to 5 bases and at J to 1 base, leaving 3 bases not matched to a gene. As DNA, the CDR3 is TGTGCCAGCAGTCCGCAGGGGGCGAACACTGAAGCTTTCTTT. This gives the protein CASSPQGANTEAFF.

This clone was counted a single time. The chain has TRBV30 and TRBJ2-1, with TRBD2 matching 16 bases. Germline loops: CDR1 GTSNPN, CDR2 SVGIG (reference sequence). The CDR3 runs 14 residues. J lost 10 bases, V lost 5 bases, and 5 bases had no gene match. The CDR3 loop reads CAWGTSGRAREQFF. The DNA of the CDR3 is TGTGCCTGGGGGACTAGCGGGAGGGCTAGAGAGCAGTTCTTC.

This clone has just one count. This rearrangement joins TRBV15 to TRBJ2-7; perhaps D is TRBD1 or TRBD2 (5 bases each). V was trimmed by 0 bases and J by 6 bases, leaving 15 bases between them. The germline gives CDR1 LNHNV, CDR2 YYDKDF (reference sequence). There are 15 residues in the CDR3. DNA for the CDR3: TGTGCCACCAGCAGAGATCGGGGCAGGGCGGGCGAGCAGTACTTC. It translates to CATSRDRGRAGEQYF.

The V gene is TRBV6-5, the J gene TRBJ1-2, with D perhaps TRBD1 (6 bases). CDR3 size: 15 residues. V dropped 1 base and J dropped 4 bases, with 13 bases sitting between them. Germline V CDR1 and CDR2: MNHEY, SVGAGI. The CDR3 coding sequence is TGTGCCAGCAGTTACTTACAGGGTAGTGCCTATGGCTACACCTTC. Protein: CASSYLQGSAYGYTF.

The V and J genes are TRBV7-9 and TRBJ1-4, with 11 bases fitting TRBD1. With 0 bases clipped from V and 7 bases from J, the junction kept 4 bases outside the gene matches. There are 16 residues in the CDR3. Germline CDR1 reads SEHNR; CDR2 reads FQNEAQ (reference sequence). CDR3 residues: CASSLAPGQGVEKLFF. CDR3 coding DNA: TGTGCCAGCAGCTTAGCTCCGGGACAGGGGGTTGAAAAACTGTTTTTT.

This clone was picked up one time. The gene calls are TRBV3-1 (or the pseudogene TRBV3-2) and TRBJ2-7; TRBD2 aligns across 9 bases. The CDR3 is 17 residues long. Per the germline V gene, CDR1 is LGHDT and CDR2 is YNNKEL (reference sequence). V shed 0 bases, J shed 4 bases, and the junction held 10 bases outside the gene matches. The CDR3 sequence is CASSQDRVSGGSYEQYF. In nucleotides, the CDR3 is TGTGCCAGCAGCCAAGATCGGGTTAGCGGGGGCTCTTACGAGCAGTACTTC.

Written as DNA, the CDR3 is TGTGCCAGCAGCGCCGTGACGGATACGCAGTATTTT. It specifies CASSAVTDTQYF. The rearrangement uses TRBV9 and TRBJ2-3; no definite D call. Germline V lookup: CDR1 SGDLS, CDR2 YYNGEE. The CDR3 has 12 amino acids. V lost 3 bases and J lost 6, with 8 bases in between. The variable domain in full, completed from reference TRBV9 and TRBJ2-3, reads DSGVTQTPKHLITATGQRVTLRCSPRSGDLSVYWYQQSLDQGLQFLIQYYNGEERAKGNILERFSAQQFPDLHSELNLSSLELGDSALYFCASSAVTDTQYFGPGTRLTVL.

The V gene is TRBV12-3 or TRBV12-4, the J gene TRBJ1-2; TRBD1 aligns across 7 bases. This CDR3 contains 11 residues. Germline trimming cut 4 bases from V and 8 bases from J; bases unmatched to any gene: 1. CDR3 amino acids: CASSYRGGYTF. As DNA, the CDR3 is TGTGCCAGCAGTTACAGGGGAGGCTACACCTTC.

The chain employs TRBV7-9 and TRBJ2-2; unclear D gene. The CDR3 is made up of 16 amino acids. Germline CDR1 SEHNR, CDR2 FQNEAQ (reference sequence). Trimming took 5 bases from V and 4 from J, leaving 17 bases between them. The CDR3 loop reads CASSTPTRLVTGELFF. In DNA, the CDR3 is TGTGCCAGCAGCACACCAACACGACTTGTCACCGGGGAGCTGTTTTTT. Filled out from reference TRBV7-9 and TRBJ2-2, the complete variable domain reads DTGVSQNPRHKITKRGQNVTFRCDPISEHNRLYWYRQTLGQGPEFLTYFQNEAQLEKSRLLSDRFSAERPKGSFSTLEIQRTEQGDSAMYLCASSTPTRLVTGELFFGEGSRLTVL.

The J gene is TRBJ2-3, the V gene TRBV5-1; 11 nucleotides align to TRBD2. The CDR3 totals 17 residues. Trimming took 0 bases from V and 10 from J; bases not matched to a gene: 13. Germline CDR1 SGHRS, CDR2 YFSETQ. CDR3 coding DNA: TGCGCCAGCAGCTTGGCTACTAGCGGGGGTTATACCCTTGCGCAGTATTTT. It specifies CASSLATSGGYTLAQYF.

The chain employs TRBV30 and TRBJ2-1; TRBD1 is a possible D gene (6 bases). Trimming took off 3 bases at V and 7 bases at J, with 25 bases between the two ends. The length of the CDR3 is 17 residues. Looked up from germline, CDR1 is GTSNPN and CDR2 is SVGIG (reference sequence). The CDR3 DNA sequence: TGTGCCTGGAGACCACACAGGGTTTCGTCCAGAACGAATGAGCAGTTCTTC. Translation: CAWRPHRVSSRTNEQFF.

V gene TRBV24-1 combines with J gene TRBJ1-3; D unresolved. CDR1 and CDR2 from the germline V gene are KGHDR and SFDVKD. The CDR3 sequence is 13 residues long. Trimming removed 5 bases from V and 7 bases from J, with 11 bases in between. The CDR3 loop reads CATSGPGSNTIYF. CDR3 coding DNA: TGTGCCACCAGTGGCCCCGGAAGCAACACCATATATTTT.

CDR3 nucleotides: TGTGCCAGCAGCCCTAATCCAGGGGGAGCTTTCTTT. It translates to CASSPNPGGAFF. This sequence joins TRBV12-3 or TRBV12-4 and TRBJ1-1; TRBD1 matches 7 bases. J gave up 10 bases and V 6 bases, and 8 bases lay outside the gene matches. This CDR3 comprises 12 residues.

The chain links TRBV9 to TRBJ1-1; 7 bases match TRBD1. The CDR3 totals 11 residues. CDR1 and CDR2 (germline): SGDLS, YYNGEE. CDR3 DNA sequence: TGTGCAACAGGGGTCGGCACTGAAGCTTTCTTT. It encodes CATGVGTEAFF.

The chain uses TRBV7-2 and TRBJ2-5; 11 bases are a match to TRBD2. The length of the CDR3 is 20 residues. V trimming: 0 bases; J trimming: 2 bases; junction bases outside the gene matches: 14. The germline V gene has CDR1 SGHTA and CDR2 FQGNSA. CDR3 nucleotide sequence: TGTGCCAGCAGCTTAGCACGGGTTACTAGCGGGAGAAGGCGACAAGAGACCCAGTACTTC. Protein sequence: CASSLARVTSGRRRQETQYF.

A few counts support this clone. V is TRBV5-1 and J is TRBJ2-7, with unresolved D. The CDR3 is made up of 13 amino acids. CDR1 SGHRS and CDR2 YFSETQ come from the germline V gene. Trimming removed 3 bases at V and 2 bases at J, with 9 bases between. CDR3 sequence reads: CASSSDQPYEQYF. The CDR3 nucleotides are TGCGCCAGCAGCTCAGACCAACCCTACGAGCAGTACTTC.

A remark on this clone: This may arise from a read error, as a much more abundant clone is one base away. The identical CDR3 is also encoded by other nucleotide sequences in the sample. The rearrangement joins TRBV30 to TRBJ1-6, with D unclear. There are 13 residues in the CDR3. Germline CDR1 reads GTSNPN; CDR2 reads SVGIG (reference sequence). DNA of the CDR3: TGTGCCTGGAGATGGGAGTCAGATTCACCCCTCCATTTT. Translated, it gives CAWRWESDSPLHF.

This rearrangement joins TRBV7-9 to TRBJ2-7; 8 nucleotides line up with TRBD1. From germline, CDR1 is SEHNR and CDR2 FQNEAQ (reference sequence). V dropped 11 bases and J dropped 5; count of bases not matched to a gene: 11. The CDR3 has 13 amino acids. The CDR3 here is CAVDRGPDDEQYF. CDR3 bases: TGTGCCGTAGACAGGGGACCCGACGACGAGCAGTACTTC. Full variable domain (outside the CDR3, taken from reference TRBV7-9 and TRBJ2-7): DTGVSQNPRHKITKRGQNVTFRCDPISEHNRLYWYRQTLGQGPEFLTYFQNEAQLEKSRLLSDRFSAERPKGSFSTLEIQRTEQGDSAMYLCAVDRGPDDEQYFGPGTRLTVT.

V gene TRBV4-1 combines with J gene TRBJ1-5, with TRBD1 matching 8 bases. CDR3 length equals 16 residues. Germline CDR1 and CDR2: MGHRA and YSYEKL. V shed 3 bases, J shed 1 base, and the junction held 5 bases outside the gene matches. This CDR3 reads CASSHSGGASNQPQHF. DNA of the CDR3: TGCGCCAGCAGCCATTCAGGGGGCGCGAGCAATCAGCCCCAGCATTTT.

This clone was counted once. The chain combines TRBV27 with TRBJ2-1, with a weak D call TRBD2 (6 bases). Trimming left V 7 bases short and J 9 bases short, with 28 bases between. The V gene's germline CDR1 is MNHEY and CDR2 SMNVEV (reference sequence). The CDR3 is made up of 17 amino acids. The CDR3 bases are TGTGCCAGCACCCATAAAGGGGCCAGCCCAGGAGGGAGTGAGCAGTTCTTC. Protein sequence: CASTHKGASPGGSEQFF.

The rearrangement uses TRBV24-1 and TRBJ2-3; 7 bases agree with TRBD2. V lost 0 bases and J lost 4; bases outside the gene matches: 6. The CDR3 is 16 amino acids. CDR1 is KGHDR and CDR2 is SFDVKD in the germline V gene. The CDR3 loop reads CATSDLAGVSPDTQYF. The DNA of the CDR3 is TGTGCCACCAGTGATTTGGCGGGAGTCTCCCCAGATACGCAGTATTTT.

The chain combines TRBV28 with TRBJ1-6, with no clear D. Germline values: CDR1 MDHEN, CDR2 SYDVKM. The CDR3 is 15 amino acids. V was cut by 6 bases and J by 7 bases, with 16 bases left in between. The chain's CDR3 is CASSPPGLGNSPLHF. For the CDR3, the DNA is TGTGCCAGCAGCCCCCCGGGCCTTGGGAATTCACCCCTCCACTTT.

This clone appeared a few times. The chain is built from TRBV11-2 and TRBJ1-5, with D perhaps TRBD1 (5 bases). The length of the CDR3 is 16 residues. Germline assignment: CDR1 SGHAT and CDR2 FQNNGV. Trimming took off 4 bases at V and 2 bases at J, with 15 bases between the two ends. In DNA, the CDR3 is TGTGCCAGCAGCTGGGGGGGGGTAAATGGCAATCAGCCCCAGCATTTT. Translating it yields CASSWGGVNGNQPQHF.

CDR3 protein: CASSQDRHYGYTF. The CDR3, as DNA: TGTGCCAGCAGCCAAGATCGGCACTATGGCTACACCTTC. The V and J genes are TRBV3-1 (or the pseudogene TRBV3-2) and TRBJ1-2, with unresolved D. The CDR3 length is 13 residues. With 0 bases removed from V and 3 bases from J, the gap between germline ends came to 5 bases. Germline loops: CDR1 LGHDT, CDR2 YNNKEL (reference sequence).

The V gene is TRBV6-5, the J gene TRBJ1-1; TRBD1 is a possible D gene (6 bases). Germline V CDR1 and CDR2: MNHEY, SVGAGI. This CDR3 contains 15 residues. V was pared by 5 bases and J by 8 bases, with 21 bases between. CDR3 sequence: CASSHPNFGQTEAFF. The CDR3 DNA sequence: TGTGCCAGCAGTCACCCGAATTTCGGACAGACCGAAGCTTTCTTT.

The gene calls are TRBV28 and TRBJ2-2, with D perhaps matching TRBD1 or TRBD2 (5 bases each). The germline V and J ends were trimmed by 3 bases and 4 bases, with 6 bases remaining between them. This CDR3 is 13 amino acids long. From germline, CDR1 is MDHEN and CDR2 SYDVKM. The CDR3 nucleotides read TGTGCCAGCAGTTTGAGGGGCACCGGGGAGCTGTTTTTT. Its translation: CASSLRGTGELFF. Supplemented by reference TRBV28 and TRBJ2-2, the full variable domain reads DVKVTQSSRYLVKRTGEKVFLECVQDMDHENMFWYRQDPGLGLRLIYFSYDVKMKEKGDIPEGYSVSREKKERFSLILESASTNQTSMYLCASSLRGTGELFFGEGSRLTVL.